This TCR beta chain was profiled in a study of post-analysis software for immune sequencing data. Whole-study context: Secondary progressive, relapsing-remitting and progressive-relapsing multiple sclerosis were among the included disease courses.

Every TCR beta cDNA library bore unique molecular identifiers. T cells numbering about 0.9 to 11 million yielded cDNA molecules that totaled roughly 500,000. Via MiXCR, TCRdb re-called the PCR reads, giving one row per CDR3 protein. The sample carries 740,000 or so distinct CDR3 sequences, about 53% recorded once. As to this clonotype: The antigen is unknown.

The germline gives CDR1 SNHLY, CDR2 FYNNEI. V shed 8 bases and J shed 3 bases, with 19 bases lying between them. The CDR3 is made up of 16 amino acids. Findings and limits, study-wide: Patients with multiple sclerosis recorded significantly lower normalized Chao1 diversity than controls, the study found. Analysis by F measure revealed that same-batch samples clustered strongly together. A handful of TRBV segments were significantly more frequent in patients than in controls. TRBV5-6, TRBV5-1 and TRBV20-1 were among these segments.

V usage is TRBV2 and J usage is TRBJ2-2, with TRBD1 as a possible D gene (6 bases). Sample: blood. This receptor was obtained from a girl aged 10-17 years with multiple sclerosis. CDR3 in amino acids: CASHPLDSLYTGELFF. Here the CDR3 DNA reads TGTGCCAGCCATCCGTTGGACAGCTTATACACCGGGGAGCTGTTTTTT.